The text below deals with one TCR beta chain. This clonotype has ten or more counts. The clone's antigen remains unknown. Per-base qualities were not stored, and no clone one base away is much larger. The sample originates from a study of T cells in Graves' hyperthyroidism and ophthalmopathy (dated by TCRdb to between 2019 and 2020). In terms of the full investigation: Peripheral blood samples were taken at initial diagnosis, before any treatment was given. A discovery cohort of fewer than 110 patients, 43 with Graves' ophthalmopathy and about 60 with stable Graves' hyperthyroidism, was used to find distinguishing TCR V-J signatures. Whether ophthalmopathy could be predicted prospectively was tested in an independent validation cohort made up of under 20 hyperthyroidism patients plus 17 patients who later progressed to ophthalmopathy. For training and testing, the roughly 100 patients in the discovery cohort were randomly divided in a 7:3 ratio. The study also compared thyroid tissue and blood T-cell repertoires from a handful of Graves' hyperthyroidism patients. Following sampling, methimazole starting at 30 mg daily was given to hyperthyroidism patients, and high-dose intravenous methylprednisolone was given to ophthalmopathy patients. According to the paper, TCR Vbeta CDR3 sequencing was carried out on some 140 peripheral blood samples, which came from over 40 ophthalmopathy, roughly 75 hyperthyroidism and roughly 17 progressor patients.

The TCR beta CDR3 regions were amplified from the RNA transcripts. For the first round of RT-PCR on the TCR CDR3, the HTBI primer set was used together with the Qiagen OneStep RT-PCR kit. Libraries were constructed in a second round of multiplex PCR, after which size selection and purification were performed. Sequencing of the libraries was done on an Illumina HiSeq2000 using paired-end 100 bp reads. In the authors' own workflow: Raw data were processed with SOAPnuke, discarding reads with adapters, uncalled bases, mean Phred below 15, or no exact constant-primer or identifier match. COPE v1.2.5 was used to merge high-quality paired reads, and clonotypes were defined as unique nucleotide sequences. MiTCR v1.1 was used to align the clonotypes against IMGT TRBV, TRBD and TRBJ reference segments. The analysis included only V-J combinations with a frequency above 0.0001, which together covered 99% to 99.2% of the repertoires. The TCS score was defined as F50 (clonal expansion) divided by E x V (chaos), with BLOSUM62-based TCRdist calculated between CDR3 peptides within each V-J. Welch's t-statistics and random forest reduced several hundred V-J features to 10 to 15, which were used in a naive Bayes classifier (R e1071). Thyroid-blood repertoire similarity was quantified with the Morisita-Horn index. Through fastp at Q25 and MiXCR, TCRdb rebuilt clones from the public reads, retaining in-frame beta chains. Under each unique CDR3 protein, matching rows form one entry showing the most common genes and DNA. It is TCRdb's table, rather than the study itself, that gives the V and J calls and clone size. Across this sample there are fewer than 650,000 distinct CDR3 sequences, with over 12% seen only once. The top ten constitute about 4% of the sample.

Findings and caveats that apply to the study as a whole: In validation, the model predicted progression to ophthalmopathy with 60% to 71% sensitivity and about 72% specificity, a median of around 6.6 months before onset. Most expanded thyroid clonotypes (frequency above 0.001) were also detected in blood, suggesting blood repertoires may reflect thyroid immune responses. Sample size was not statistically predetermined, and blinding of investigators to group allocation was not performed. A 13 V-J signature model separated ophthalmopathy from stable hyperthyroidism, with around 91% sensitivity and about 81% specificity in cross-validation and 80%/75% in testing.

Ophthalmopathy patients had moderately to severely active disease, Clinical Activity Score of at least 3, NOSPECS grade of at least 4, and duration under 3 months. The study excluded patients with uncontrolled infections, other autoimmune diseases, pregnancy or lactation. Diagnoses relied on clinical symptoms, serum thyroxine and TRAb, thyroid ultrasound and orbital computed tomography. Ficoll-Paque density gradient centrifugation was used to isolate PBMCs from about 9 ml of fresh peripheral blood. Total RNA was extracted using Trizol reagent, and RNA quality was assessed on an Agilent 2100 Bioanalyzer. Trimming costs V 0 bases and J 6 bases, and their ends lie 18 bases apart. CDR1 and CDR2 are drawn from the germline V gene (reference sequence): DFQATT, SNEGSKA. The CDR3 goes from the cysteine to the phenylalanine over 15 residues. Only CDR3 DNA is held: 45 bases, read in frame from base 1.

Rearrangement joined TRBV20-1 to TRBJ2-7; a tentative D call is TRBD2 (6 bases match). Input material: blood. The sequence came from a woman between 40 and 50 years old with Graves' ophthalmopathy. The CDR3 has the sequence CSARDLWLARGEQYF. The DNA sequence reads TGCAGTGCTAGAGATCTGTGGCTAGCGCGCGGCGAGCAGTACTTC.